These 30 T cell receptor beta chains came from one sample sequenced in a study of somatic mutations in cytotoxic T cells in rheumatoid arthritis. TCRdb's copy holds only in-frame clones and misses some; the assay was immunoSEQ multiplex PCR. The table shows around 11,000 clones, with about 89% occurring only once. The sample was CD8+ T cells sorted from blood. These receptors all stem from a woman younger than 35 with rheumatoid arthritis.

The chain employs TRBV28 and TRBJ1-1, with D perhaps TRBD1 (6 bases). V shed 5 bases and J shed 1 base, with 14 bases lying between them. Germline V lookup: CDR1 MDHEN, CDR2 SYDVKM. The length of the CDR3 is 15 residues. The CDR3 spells CASSAPTGWNTEAFF. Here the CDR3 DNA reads TGTGCCAGCAGTGCGCCTACAGGGTGGAACACTGAAGCTTTCTTT.

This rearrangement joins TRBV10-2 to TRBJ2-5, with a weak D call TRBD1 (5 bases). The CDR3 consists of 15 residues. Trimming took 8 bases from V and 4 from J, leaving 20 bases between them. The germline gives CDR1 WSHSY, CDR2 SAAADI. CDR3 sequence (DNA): TGCGCCAGCTTCGGACATCACCTCGGTGGAGAGACCCAGTACTTC. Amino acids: CASFGHHLGGETQYF.

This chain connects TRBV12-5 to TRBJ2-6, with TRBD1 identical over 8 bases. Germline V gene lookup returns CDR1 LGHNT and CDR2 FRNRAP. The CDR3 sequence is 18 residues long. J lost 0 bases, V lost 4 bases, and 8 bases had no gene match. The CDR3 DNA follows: TGTGCTAGTGGTTGGGGGACAGGAACCTCCTCTGGGGCCAACGTCCTGACTTTC. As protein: CASGWGTGTSSGANVLTF.

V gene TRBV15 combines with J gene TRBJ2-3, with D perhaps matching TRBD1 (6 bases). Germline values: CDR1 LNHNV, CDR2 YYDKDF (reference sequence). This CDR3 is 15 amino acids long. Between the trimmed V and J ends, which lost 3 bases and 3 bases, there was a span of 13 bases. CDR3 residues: CATSSQQGSTDTQYF. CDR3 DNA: TGTGCCACCAGCAGCCAACAGGGTTCAACAGATACGCAGTATTTT. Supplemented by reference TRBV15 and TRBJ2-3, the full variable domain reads DAMVIQNPRYQVTQFGKPVTLSCSQTLNHNVMYWYQQKSSQAPKLLFHYYDKDFNNEADTPDNFQSRRPNTSFCFLDIRSPGLGDTAMYLCATSSQQGSTDTQYFGPGTRLTVL.

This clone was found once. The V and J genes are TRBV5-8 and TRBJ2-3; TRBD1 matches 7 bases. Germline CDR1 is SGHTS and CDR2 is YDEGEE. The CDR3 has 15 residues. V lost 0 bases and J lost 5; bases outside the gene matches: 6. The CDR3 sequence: CASSLGIGGGDTQYF. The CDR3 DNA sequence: TGTGCCAGCAGCTTGGGTATAGGGGGCGGAGATACGCAGTATTTT.

As DNA, the CDR3 is TGTGCCAGCAGCTTGGTAGGACAGGGGGCCAACGAGCAGTACTTC. Its protein is CASSLVGQGANEQYF. V usage is TRBV5-4 and J usage is TRBJ2-7; 11 bases are a match to TRBD1. CDR3 size: 15 residues. V trimming: 0 bases; J trimming: 5 bases; junction bases outside the gene matches: 4. Germline V CDR1 and CDR2: SGHNT, YYREEE (reference sequence).

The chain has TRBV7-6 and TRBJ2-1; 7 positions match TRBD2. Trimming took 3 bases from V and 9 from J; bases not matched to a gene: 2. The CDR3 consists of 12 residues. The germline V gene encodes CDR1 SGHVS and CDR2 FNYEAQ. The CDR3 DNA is TGTGCCAGCAGCTTGGGGGGGAGTGAGCAGTTCTTC. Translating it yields CASSLGGSEQFF.

This CDR3 reads CASRLLAGLHQPQHF. The CDR3 DNA is TGTGCCAGCAGACTCTTAGCAGGGTTACATCAGCCCCAGCATTTT. This chain joins TRBV6-5 and TRBJ1-5, with D maybe TRBD1 (5 bases). The V end lost 6 bases, the J end lost 5 bases, and 17 bases lay between the germline ends. This CDR3 has 15 residues. Looked up from germline, CDR1 is MNHEY and CDR2 is SVGAGI.

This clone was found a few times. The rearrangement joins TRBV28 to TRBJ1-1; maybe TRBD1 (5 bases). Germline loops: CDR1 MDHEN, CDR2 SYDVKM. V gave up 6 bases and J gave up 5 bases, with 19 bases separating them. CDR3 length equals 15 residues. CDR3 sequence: CASSFIGGRSTEAFF. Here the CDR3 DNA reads TGTGCCAGCAGCTTCATTGGGGGGAGGAGTACTGAAGCTTTCTTT.

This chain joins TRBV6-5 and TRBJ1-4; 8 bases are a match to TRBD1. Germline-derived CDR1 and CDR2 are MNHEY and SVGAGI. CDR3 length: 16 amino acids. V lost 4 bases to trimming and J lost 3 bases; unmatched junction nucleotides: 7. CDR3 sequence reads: CASSLTLTGANEKLFF. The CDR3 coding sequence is TGTGCCAGCAGTTTAACATTGACAGGGGCTAATGAAAAACTGTTTTTT.

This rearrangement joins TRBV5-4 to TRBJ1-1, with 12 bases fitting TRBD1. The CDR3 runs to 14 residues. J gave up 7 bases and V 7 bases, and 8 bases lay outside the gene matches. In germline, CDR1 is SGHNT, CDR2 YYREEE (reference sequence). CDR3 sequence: CASRWDRGHDEAFF. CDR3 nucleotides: TGTGCCAGCCGTTGGGACAGGGGGCATGATGAAGCTTTCTTT.

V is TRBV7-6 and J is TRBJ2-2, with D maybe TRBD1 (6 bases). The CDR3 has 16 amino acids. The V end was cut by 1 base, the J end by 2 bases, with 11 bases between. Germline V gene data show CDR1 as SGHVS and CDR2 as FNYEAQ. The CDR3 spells CASSLGGPLNTGELFF. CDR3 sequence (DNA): TGTGCCAGCAGCTTAGGGGGGCCTCTCAACACCGGGGAGCTGTTTTTT.

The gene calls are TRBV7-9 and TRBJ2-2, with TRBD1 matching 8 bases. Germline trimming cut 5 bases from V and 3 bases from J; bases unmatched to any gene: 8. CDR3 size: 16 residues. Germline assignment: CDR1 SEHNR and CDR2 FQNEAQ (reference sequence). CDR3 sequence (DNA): TGTGCCAGCAGCCCCTCCCCGGGACAGGACACCGGGGAGCTGTTTTTT. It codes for CASSPSPGQDTGELFF.

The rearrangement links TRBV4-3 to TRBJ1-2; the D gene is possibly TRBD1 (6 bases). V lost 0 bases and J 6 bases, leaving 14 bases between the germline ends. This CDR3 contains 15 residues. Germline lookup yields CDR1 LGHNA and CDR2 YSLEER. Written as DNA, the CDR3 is TGCGCCAGCAGCCAAGATCATACACAGGGTAATGGCTACACCTTC. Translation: CASSQDHTQGNGYTF.

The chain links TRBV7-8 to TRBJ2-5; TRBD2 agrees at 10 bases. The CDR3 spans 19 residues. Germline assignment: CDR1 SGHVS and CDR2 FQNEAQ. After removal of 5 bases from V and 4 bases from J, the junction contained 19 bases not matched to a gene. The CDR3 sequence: CASSPAWVAGGMAGETQYF. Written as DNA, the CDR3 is TGTGCCAGCAGCCCCGCCTGGGTAGCGGGAGGAATGGCGGGAGAGACCCAGTACTTC.

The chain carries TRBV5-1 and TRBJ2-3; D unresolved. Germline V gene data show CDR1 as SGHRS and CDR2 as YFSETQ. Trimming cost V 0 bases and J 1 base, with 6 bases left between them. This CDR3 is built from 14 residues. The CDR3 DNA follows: TGCGCCAGCAGCTTGGAGTCAGGCACAGATACGCAGTATTTT. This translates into CASSLESGTDTQYF. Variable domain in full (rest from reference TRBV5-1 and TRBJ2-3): KAGVTQTPRYLIKTRGQQVTLSCSPISGHRSVSWYQQTPGQGLQFLFEYFSETQRNKGNFPGRFSGRQFSNSRSEMNVSTLELGDSALYLCASSLESGTDTQYFGPGTRLTVL.

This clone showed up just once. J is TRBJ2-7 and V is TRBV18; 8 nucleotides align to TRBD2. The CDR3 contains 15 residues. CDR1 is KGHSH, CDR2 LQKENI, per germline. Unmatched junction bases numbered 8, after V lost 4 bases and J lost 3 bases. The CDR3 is CASSLSGRSYYEQYF. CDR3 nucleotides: TGTGCCAGCTCACTAAGCGGGAGATCATACTACGAGCAGTACTTC.

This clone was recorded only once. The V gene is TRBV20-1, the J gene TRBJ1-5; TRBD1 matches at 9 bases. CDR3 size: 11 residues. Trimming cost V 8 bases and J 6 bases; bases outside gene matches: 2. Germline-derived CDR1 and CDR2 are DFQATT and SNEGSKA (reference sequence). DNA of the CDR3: TGCAGTACAGGGGGCGTTCAGCCCCAGCATTTT. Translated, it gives CSTGGVQPQHF.

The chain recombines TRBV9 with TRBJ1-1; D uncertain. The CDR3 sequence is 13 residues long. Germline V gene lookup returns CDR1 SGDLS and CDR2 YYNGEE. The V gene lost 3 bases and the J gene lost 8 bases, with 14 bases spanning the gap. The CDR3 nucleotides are TGTGCCAGCAGCGCCGATACCATAGCGGAAGCTTTCTTT. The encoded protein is CASSADTIAEAFF.

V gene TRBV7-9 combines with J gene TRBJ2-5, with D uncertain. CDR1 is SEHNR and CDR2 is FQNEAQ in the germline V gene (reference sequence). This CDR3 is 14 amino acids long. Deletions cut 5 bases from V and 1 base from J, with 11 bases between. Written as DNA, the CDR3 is TGTGCCAGCAGCACTATGACGGGCCAAGAGACCCAGTACTTC. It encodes CASSTMTGQETQYF. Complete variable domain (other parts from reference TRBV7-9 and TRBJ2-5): DTGVSQNPRHKITKRGQNVTFRCDPISEHNRLYWYRQTLGQGPEFLTYFQNEAQLEKSRLLSDRFSAERPKGSFSTLEIQRTEQGDSAMYLCASSTMTGQETQYFGPGTRLLVL.

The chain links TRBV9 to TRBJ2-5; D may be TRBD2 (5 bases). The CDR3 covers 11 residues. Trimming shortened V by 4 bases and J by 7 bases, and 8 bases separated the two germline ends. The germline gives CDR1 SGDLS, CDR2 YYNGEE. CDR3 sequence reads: CASSRSGTQYF. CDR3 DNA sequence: TGTGCCAGCAGCCGAAGCGGGACCCAGTACTTC.

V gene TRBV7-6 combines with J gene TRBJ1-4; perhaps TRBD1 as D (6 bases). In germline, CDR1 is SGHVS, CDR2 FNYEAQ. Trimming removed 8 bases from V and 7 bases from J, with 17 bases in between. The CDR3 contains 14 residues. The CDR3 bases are TGTGCCAGCCGCCGTCTCGCAGGGGTTGAAAAACTGTTTTTT. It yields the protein CASRRLAGVEKLFF.

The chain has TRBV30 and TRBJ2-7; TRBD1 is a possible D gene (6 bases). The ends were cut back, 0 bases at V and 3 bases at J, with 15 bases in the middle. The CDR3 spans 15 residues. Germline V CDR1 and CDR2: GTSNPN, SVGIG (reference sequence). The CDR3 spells CAWSVFRGSGYEQYF. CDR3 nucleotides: TGTGCCTGGAGTGTATTCAGGGGATCGGGCTACGAGCAGTACTTC.

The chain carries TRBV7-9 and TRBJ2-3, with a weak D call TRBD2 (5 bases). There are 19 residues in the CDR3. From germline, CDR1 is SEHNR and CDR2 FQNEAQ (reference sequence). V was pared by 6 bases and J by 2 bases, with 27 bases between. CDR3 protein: CASRSGPYISAPDTDTQYF. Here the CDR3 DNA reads TGTGCCAGCAGAAGCGGACCGTACATTTCAGCCCCTGACACAGATACGCAGTATTTT.

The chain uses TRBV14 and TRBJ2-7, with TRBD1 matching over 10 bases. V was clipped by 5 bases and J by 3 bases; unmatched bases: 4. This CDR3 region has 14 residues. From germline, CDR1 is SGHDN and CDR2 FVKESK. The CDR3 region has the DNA TGTGCCAGCAGCACTTGGACAGGGGGCTACGAGCAGTACTTC. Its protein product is CASSTWTGGYEQYF.

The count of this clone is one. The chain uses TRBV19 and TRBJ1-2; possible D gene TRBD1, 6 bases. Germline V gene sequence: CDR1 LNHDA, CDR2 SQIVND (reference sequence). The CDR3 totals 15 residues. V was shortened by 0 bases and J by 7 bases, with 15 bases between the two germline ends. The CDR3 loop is CASSIDSQGWAGYTF. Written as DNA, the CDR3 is TGTGCCAGTAGTATAGACTCACAGGGATGGGCTGGCTACACCTTC.

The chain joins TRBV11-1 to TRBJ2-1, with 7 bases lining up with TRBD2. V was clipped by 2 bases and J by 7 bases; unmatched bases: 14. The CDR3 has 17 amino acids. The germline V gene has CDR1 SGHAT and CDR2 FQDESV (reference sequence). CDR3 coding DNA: TGTGCCAGCAGCTTACACCCTCGGGGGGAGCTAAGGAATGAGCAGTTCTTC. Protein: CASSLHPRGELRNEQFF.

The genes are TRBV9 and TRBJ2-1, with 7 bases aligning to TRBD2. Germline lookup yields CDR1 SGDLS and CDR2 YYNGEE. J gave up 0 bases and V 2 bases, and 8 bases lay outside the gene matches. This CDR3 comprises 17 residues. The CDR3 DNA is TGTGCCAGCAGCGTTTACCACGGCGGGAGCTCCTACAATGAGCAGTTCTTC. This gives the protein CASSVYHGGSSYNEQFF.

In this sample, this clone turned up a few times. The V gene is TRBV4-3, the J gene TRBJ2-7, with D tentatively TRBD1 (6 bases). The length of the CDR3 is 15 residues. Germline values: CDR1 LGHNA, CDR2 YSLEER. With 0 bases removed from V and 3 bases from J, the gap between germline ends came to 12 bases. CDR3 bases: TGCGCCAGCAGCCAAGATGAAGGGGGACGCTACGAGCAGTACTTC. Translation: CASSQDEGGRYEQYF.

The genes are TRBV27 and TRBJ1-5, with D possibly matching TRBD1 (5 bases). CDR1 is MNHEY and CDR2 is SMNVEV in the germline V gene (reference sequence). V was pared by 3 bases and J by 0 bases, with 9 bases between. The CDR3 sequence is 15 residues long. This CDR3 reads CASSFGRGSNQPQHF. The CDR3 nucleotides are TGTGCCAGCAGTTTTGGGAGGGGTAGCAATCAGCCCCAGCATTTT.